The 28 T cell receptor beta chains below all came from one sample that was sequenced in a study of cytomegalovirus exposure and HLA in healthy donors. Assay: immunoSEQ multiplex PCR; the TCRdb copy retains only in-frame clones and omits some. The data contain roughly 150,000 clones, roughly 91% of them singletons. Sequenced sample: PBMCs. These receptors were obtained from a woman aged 18-29 years in good health and CMV-seropositive.

This clone was counted a single time. The chain combines TRBV11-2 with TRBJ1-1; D unclear. Looked up from germline, CDR1 is SGHAT and CDR2 is FQNNGV. V lost 0 bases to trimming and J lost 6 bases, with 8 bases between them. The CDR3 runs to 13 residues. CDR3 sequence (DNA): TGTGCCAGCAGCTTAGATCACCGCGCTGAAGCTTTCTTT. It translates to CASSLDHRAEAFF.

This chain joins TRBV5-4 and TRBJ2-3; TRBD2 aligns across 9 bases. Germline V gene lookup returns CDR1 SGHNT and CDR2 YYREEE (reference sequence). The V segment lost 3 bases and the J segment 1 base; nucleotides outside the gene matches: 3. The CDR3 has 15 residues. In DNA form, the CDR3 reads TGTGCCAGCAGCTGGATAGCGGGGGGCACAGATACGCAGTATTTT. Translating it yields CASSWIAGGTDTQYF.

This clone was observed a few times. This sequence joins TRBV30 and TRBJ2-2, with 11 positions matching TRBD2. This CDR3 spans 15 amino acids. CDR1 is GTSNPN and CDR2 is SVGIG in the germline V gene (reference sequence). Trimming removed 7 bases from V and 3 bases from J; junction bases left unmatched: 7. CDR3 in amino acids: CAYILAGVDTGELFF. The DNA for the CDR3 is TGTGCCTACATACTAGCGGGAGTCGACACCGGGGAGCTGTTTTTT.

The J gene is TRBJ2-2, the V gene TRBV9; 7 positions match TRBD1. Trimming took 4 bases from V and 7 from J; bases not matched to a gene: 16. This CDR3 contains 17 residues. Germline CDR1 is SGDLS and CDR2 is YYNGEE. The CDR3 spells CASSPRGIGQAVGELFF. The CDR3 bases are TGTGCCAGCAGCCCGAGGGGTATTGGACAGGCGGTCGGGGAGCTGTTTTTT.

This chain connects TRBV11-2 to TRBJ2-2, with 8 bases fitting TRBD1. Germline lookup yields CDR1 SGHAT and CDR2 FQNNGV. This CDR3 comprises 16 residues. J was trimmed by 7 bases and V by 3 bases; bases with no gene match: 10. The CDR3, as DNA: TGTGCCAGCAGCTTTTTATTCCCAGGGGGCCACGGGGAGCTGTTTTTT. Its translation is CASSFLFPGGHGELFF.

This chain connects TRBV4-3 to TRBJ1-4, with 7 bases fitting TRBD1. The CDR3 is 15 amino acids. V shed 4 bases, J shed 8 bases, and the junction held 10 bases outside the gene matches. CDR1 and CDR2 from the germline V gene are LGHNA and YSLEER. The CDR3 DNA sequence: TGCGCCAGCAGCCGAATCCAGGGGGTTCGCGAAAAACTGTTTTTT. Translation gives CASSRIQGVREKLFF.

The rearrangement uses TRBV7-9 and TRBJ1-5, with TRBD1 as a possible D gene (5 bases). The CDR3 length is 16 residues. Germline CDR1 and CDR2: SEHNR and FQNEAQ (reference sequence). Trimming took 1 base from V and 7 from J, leaving 17 bases between them. Here the CDR3 DNA reads TGTGCCAGCAGCTTAGTAACGGAGCAGGGCTGGCAGCCCCAGCATTTT. Its translation: CASSLVTEQGWQPQHF.

This clone was counted once. The genes are TRBV5-4 and TRBJ1-1; TRBD1 matches 7 bases. J gave up 4 bases and V 9 bases, and 3 bases lay outside the gene matches. The CDR3 is made up of 11 amino acids. Germline values: CDR1 SGHNT, CDR2 YYREEE (reference sequence). The chain's CDR3 is CAIPGGTEAFF. The CDR3 coding sequence is TGTGCCATTCCAGGGGGCACTGAAGCTTTCTTT.

V is TRBV18 and J is TRBJ2-5; D may be TRBD2 (5 bases). CDR3 length: 14 residues. V was cut by 4 bases and J by 5 bases, with 14 bases left in between. Germline V gives CDR1 KGHSH, CDR2 LQKENI. CDR3 in DNA: TGTGCCAGCTCACTCCGGACTGGTTTTGAGACCCAGTACTTC. It specifies CASSLRTGFETQYF.

The rearrangement joins TRBV29-1 to TRBJ2-4, with 8 bases fitting TRBD2. Germline trimming cut 7 bases from V and 0 bases from J; bases unmatched to any gene: 8. The CDR3 length is 15 residues. Germline V gene data show CDR1 as SQVTM and CDR2 as ANQGSEA. The CDR3 nucleotides are TGCAGCGCGACCCGGGGGGGACTAGCCAAAAACATTCAGTACTTC. This codes for CSATRGGLAKNIQYF.

In this sample, this clone turned up a few times. The chain joins TRBV23-1 to TRBJ1-1, with D perhaps TRBD1 (6 bases). TRBV23-1 is classed as an ORF, of uncertain function. V lost 6 bases and J lost 3, with 11 bases in between. This CDR3 comprises 13 residues. CDR3 sequence reads: CASSRGRDTEAFF. CDR3 coding DNA: TGCGCCAGCAGCAGGGGAAGGGACACTGAAGCTTTCTTT.

The rearrangement joins TRBV27 to TRBJ2-7, with 9 bases matching TRBD2. This CDR3 is 15 amino acids long. CDR1 and CDR2 from the germline V gene are MNHEY and SMNVEV (reference sequence). V gave up 4 bases and J gave up 3 bases; unmatched junction bases: 7. In nucleotides, the CDR3 is TGTGCCAGCAGTTCCCAGCGGGAGGAAGGCTACGAGCAGTACTTC. Protein sequence: CASSSQREEGYEQYF.

This clone was recorded only once. The V call is TRBV7-3, the J call TRBJ2-2; D is uncertain. The CDR3 runs to 12 residues. Germline CDR1 SGHTA, CDR2 FQGTGA. V shed 5 bases and J shed 7 bases, with 8 bases lying between them. The DNA for the CDR3 is TGTGCCAGCAGCCTCAGAAACGGGGAGCTGTTTTTT. It translates to CASSLRNGELFF.

The gene calls are TRBV5-1 and TRBJ1-4; no firm D call. Trimming stripped 0 bases from V and 10 bases from J, with 13 bases between. The V gene's germline CDR1 is SGHRS and CDR2 YFSETQ. The CDR3 runs 14 residues. The CDR3 sequence: CASSLGVPAGKLFF. The CDR3 nucleotides are TGCGCCAGCAGCTTGGGTGTACCAGCAGGAAAACTGTTTTTT.

A few counts support this clone. Other DNA sequences in this sample translate to the same CDR3. The V gene is TRBV7-9, the J gene TRBJ2-3; 8 bases line up with TRBD2. V was clipped by 3 bases and J by 5 bases; unmatched bases: 4. The germline CDR1 and CDR2 sequences are SEHNR and FQNEAQ (reference sequence). This CDR3 is built from 14 residues. This chain's CDR3 is CASSLGLAGDTQYF. In DNA form, the CDR3 reads TGTGCCAGCAGCTTGGGGCTAGCGGGAGATACGCAGTATTTT.

The chain has TRBV27 and TRBJ2-5; 7 bases are a match to TRBD2. V gave up 2 bases and J gave up 4 bases; unmatched junction bases: 1. The CDR3 totals 13 residues. Germline V lookup: CDR1 MNHEY, CDR2 SMNVEV (reference sequence). In nucleotides, the CDR3 is TGTGCCAGCAGTTTAAGCGGGGTAGAGACCCAGTACTTC. It specifies CASSLSGVETQYF.

This clone was picked up one time. This chain joins TRBV19 and TRBJ1-2; 8 bases are a match to TRBD1. V was clipped by 6 bases and J by 0 bases; unmatched bases: 6. Germline assignment: CDR1 LNHDA and CDR2 SQIVND (reference sequence). The CDR3 extends over 15 amino acids. CDR3 sequence (DNA): TGTGCCAGTAGAAACCTACAGGGGGCTAACTATGGCTACACCTTC. It yields the protein CASRNLQGANYGYTF. The whole variable domain, filled in from reference TRBV19 and TRBJ1-2, reads DGGITQSPKYLFRKEGQNVTLSCEQNLNHDAMYWYRQDPGQGLRLIYYSQIVNDFQKGDIAEGYSVSREKKESFPLTVTSAQKNPTAFYLCASRNLQGANYGYTFGSGTRLTVV.

The chain recombines TRBV19 with TRBJ1-2, with unresolved D. V lost 9 bases, J lost 3 bases, and 11 bases lay in between. The CDR3 runs 12 residues. Germline V gene lookup returns CDR1 LNHDA and CDR2 SQIVND (reference sequence). The CDR3 DNA reads TGTGCCAGGACACCAGGCTACTATGGCTACACCTTC. Protein: CARTPGYYGYTF. The entire variable domain, with the rest obtained from reference TRBV19 and TRBJ1-2, is as follows: DGGITQSPKYLFRKEGQNVTLSCEQNLNHDAMYWYRQDPGQGLRLIYYSQIVNDFQKGDIAEGYSVSREKKESFPLTVTSAQKNPTAFYLCARTPGYYGYTFGSGTRLTVV.

This chain connects TRBV30 to TRBJ1-4, with D perhaps matching TRBD1 (5 bases). Looked up from germline, CDR1 is GTSNPN and CDR2 is SVGIG (reference sequence). Trimming took off 0 bases at V and 7 bases at J, with 9 bases between the two ends. The CDR3 sequence is 13 residues long. The CDR3 DNA reads as TGTGCCTGGAGTGTCTGGGGCACTGAAAAACTGTTTTTT. Encoded protein: CAWSVWGTEKLFF.

The rearrangement uses TRBV9 and TRBJ1-1; TRBD1 is a possible D gene (5 bases). With 0 bases removed from V and 0 bases from J, the gap between germline ends came to 12 bases. Germline CDR1 reads SGDLS; CDR2 reads YYNGEE. The CDR3 contains 16 residues. The CDR3 DNA follows: TGTGCCAGCAGCGTAGAGCGGGGGTCTTTGAACACTGAAGCTTTCTTT. It translates to CASSVERGSLNTEAFF.

At least ten counts were recorded for this clone. Other DNA sequences from this sample encode an identical CDR3 as well. This chain uses TRBV4-1 with TRBJ1-1; D uncertain. The CDR3 contains 12 residues. V was clipped by 1 base and J by 6 bases, with 6 bases between them. Germline V lookup: CDR1 MGHRA, CDR2 YSYEKL. The CDR3 nucleotides are TGCGCCAGCAGCCAAGTAGGAGCTGAAGCTTTCTTT. Amino acids: CASSQVGAEAFF.

The chain is built from TRBV19 and TRBJ1-4; 9 nucleotides align to TRBD1. This CDR3 is built from 16 residues. Unmatched junction bases numbered 4, after V lost 0 bases and J lost 5 bases. Germline V gene data show CDR1 as LNHDA and CDR2 as SQIVND (reference sequence). The DNA of the CDR3 is TGTGCCAGTAGTATAGATTGGGGGACAGGGAATGAAAAACTGTTTTTT. Its translation is CASSIDWGTGNEKLFF.

The chain employs TRBV6-5 and TRBJ2-7, with 10 nucleotides matching TRBD1. The length of the CDR3 is 14 residues. J gave up 5 bases and V 4 bases, and 5 bases lay outside the gene matches. CDR1 MNHEY and CDR2 SVGAGI come from the germline V gene. This chain's CDR3 is CASSSSGTGDEQYF. In DNA form, the CDR3 reads TGTGCCAGCAGTTCAAGTGGGACAGGGGACGAGCAGTACTTC.

The V and J genes are TRBV12-5 and TRBJ1-2; D is unresolved. V shed 1 base and J shed 4 bases, with 7 bases lying between them. Germline assignment: CDR1 LGHNT and CDR2 FRNRAP. The CDR3 runs to 13 residues. DNA for the CDR3: TGTGCTAGTGGTTTGGGAGGCTCCTATGGCTACACCTTC. This gives the protein CASGLGGSYGYTF.

The rearrangement uses TRBV5-5 and TRBJ1-5, with a weak D call TRBD1 (6 bases). The CDR3 extends over 14 amino acids. V was trimmed by 3 bases and J by 3 bases, leaving 10 bases between them. CDR1 is SGHKS, CDR2 YYEKEE, per germline (reference sequence). The CDR3 region has the DNA TGTGCCAGCAGCTCTGGGGGCTTCAATCAGCCCCAGCATTTT. Protein: CASSSGGFNQPQHF.

This chain links TRBV7-3 with TRBJ2-3; 14 bases fit TRBD2. This CDR3 is 17 amino acids long. CDR1 SGHTA and CDR2 FQGTGA come from the germline V gene. The V segment lost 5 bases and the J segment 2 bases; nucleotides outside the gene matches: 6. The CDR3 coding sequence is TGTGCCAGCAGCCCTGGACTAGCGGGAGGATACACAGATACGCAGTATTTT. Translated, it gives CASSPGLAGGYTDTQYF.

The rearrangement uses TRBV5-6 and TRBJ2-1; D unresolved. Between the trimmed V and J ends, which lost 0 bases and 9 bases, there was a span of 10 bases. Germline V CDR1 and CDR2: SGHDT, YYEEEE. The CDR3 length is 13 residues. The CDR3 nucleotides are TGTGCCAGCAGCTTGGGTGGTGCAGTTGAGCAGTTCTTC. It encodes CASSLGGAVEQFF.

The chain uses TRBV4-1 and TRBJ1-1; TRBD1 aligns across 7 bases. Germline V gene sequence: CDR1 MGHRA, CDR2 YSYEKL. The CDR3 spans 15 residues. The junction had 5 bases not matched to a gene; V was cut back by 3 bases and J by 1 base. The DNA for the CDR3 is TGCGCCAGCAGCCATTCGACAGGGACGAACACTGAAGCTTTCTTT. Translated: CASSHSTGTNTEAFF.